This T cell receptor beta chain derives from a study of shared clonotypes between healthy human individuals. Study-wide points: Among several donors, around 5% of naive CD4 clonotypes were found in common.

This CDR3 has 14 amino acids. The germline gives CDR1 SNHLY, CDR2 FYNNEI. V was trimmed by 5 bases and J by 3 bases, leaving 13 bases between them. This clone has more than one count but fewer than ten. The antigen is unknown. Researchers divided each subset's genomic DNA evenly across several immunoSEQ plates. Using immunoSEQ multiplex PCR, the repertoire was profiled, and TCRdb retains in-frame clones only, with some absent. The data contain nearly 1,000,000 clones, 76% of them singletons. Investigators divided CD4+ cells into CD45RA+ naive and CD45RA-negative memory subsets. The V and J genes are TRBV2 and TRBJ2-5, with D perhaps TRBD2 (6 bases). The sequenced sample was memory CD4+ T cells sorted from blood. Subset in this sample: CD45RA-negative fraction. The receptor was derived from a man aged 18 to 29 in good health. This CDR3 is CASSLSGVKETQYF. The CDR3 DNA is TGTGCCAGCAGTTTGTCGGGAGTAAAAGAGACCCAGTACTTC.